What follows are 31 T cell receptor beta chains derived from one specimen sequenced in a study of blood T cell repertoires in COVID-19. TCRdb keeps only in-frame clones here, not all; method: immunoSEQ multiplex PCR. This table has around 210,000 clones, approximately 85% appearing once. The sequencing input was peripheral blood. Source of these receptors: a man over 45 with COVID-19, enrolled during active disease.

J is TRBJ2-3 and V is TRBV6-2 or TRBV6-3; D gene uncertain. This CDR3 comprises 16 residues. Germline V gene lookup returns CDR1 MNHEY and CDR2 SVGEGT. Deletions cut 5 bases from V and 2 bases from J, with 17 bases between. This CDR3 reads CASSLPERRITDTQYF. CDR3 DNA: TGTGCCAGCAGTCTCCCTGAGAGGAGAATCACAGATACGCAGTATTTT.

This chain connects TRBV28 to TRBJ2-7; TRBD1 is a possible D gene (7 bases). The V gene lost 2 bases and the J gene lost 2 bases, with 16 bases spanning the gap. This CDR3 spans 16 amino acids. Per germline, CDR1 MDHEN and CDR2 SYDVKM. The CDR3 nucleotides read TGTGCCAGCAGTTTAAGATGGACAGGAGGGGCCTACGAGCAGTACTTC. Protein product: CASSLRWTGGAYEQYF.

V usage is TRBV3-1 (or the pseudogene TRBV3-2) and J usage is TRBJ2-2; 7 bases are shared with TRBD2. Germline CDR1 LGHDT, CDR2 YNNKEL (reference sequence). V shed 5 bases, J shed 7 bases, and the junction held 13 bases outside the gene matches. The CDR3 is made up of 16 amino acids. CDR3 region: CASSTRDSRTSGELFF. CDR3 DNA sequence: TGTGCCAGCAGCACTCGGGACTCGCGGACTAGCGGGGAGCTGTTTTTT.

The rearrangement links TRBV15 to TRBJ2-5; TRBD2 matches at 7 bases. V trimming: 0 bases; J trimming: 5 bases; junction bases outside the gene matches: 6. The CDR3 totals 15 residues. Germline CDR1 LNHNV, CDR2 YYDKDF (reference sequence). CDR3 protein: CATSRDGGGGETQYF. In DNA, the CDR3 is TGTGCCACCAGCAGAGATGGCGGGGGTGGTGAGACCCAGTACTTC.

This sequence joins TRBV7-8 and TRBJ2-3; D is possibly TRBD2 (6 bases). CDR1 and CDR2 from the germline V gene are SGHVS and FQNEAQ. V lost 2 bases, J lost 0 bases, and 15 bases lay in between. The length of the CDR3 is 17 residues. CDR3: CASSLLGRESSTDTQYF. The CDR3 nucleotides are TGTGCCAGCAGCTTATTGGGACGGGAGTCTAGCACAGATACGCAGTATTTT.

This chain links TRBV19 with TRBJ1-5, with D perhaps matching TRBD1 (6 bases). The CDR3 covers 14 residues. V lost 6 bases, J lost 2 bases, and 11 bases lay in between. Germline loops: CDR1 LNHDA, CDR2 SQIVND (reference sequence). The CDR3 protein is CASSPQGGNQPQHF. DNA of the CDR3: TGTGCCAGTAGCCCACAGGGAGGCAATCAGCCCCAGCATTTT. Combining the CDR3 with reference TRBV19 and TRBJ1-5 gives the whole variable domain DGGITQSPKYLFRKEGQNVTLSCEQNLNHDAMYWYRQDPGQGLRLIYYSQIVNDFQKGDIAEGYSVSREKKESFPLTVTSAQKNPTAFYLCASSPQGGNQPQHFGDGTRLSIL.

The J gene is TRBJ2-5, the V gene TRBV29-1; 7 bases are shared with TRBD1. The trim removed 5 bases at V and 2 bases at J, leaving 8 bases unmatched. The CDR3 spans 14 residues. Germline assignment: CDR1 SQVTM and CDR2 ANQGSEA. In DNA form, the CDR3 reads TGCAGCGTTTATGACAGGGCCAAGCAAGAGACCCAGTACTTC. Protein: CSVYDRAKQETQYF.

The chain joins TRBV18 to TRBJ2-7, with D possibly TRBD1 on 6 matching bases. V dropped 1 base and J dropped 2 bases, with 9 bases sitting between them. CDR1 and CDR2 from the germline V gene are KGHSH and LQKENI. The CDR3 is 14 amino acids. In nucleotides, the CDR3 is TGTGCCAGCTCACCACGACAGGCCACCTACGAGCAGTACTTC. As protein: CASSPRQATYEQYF.

The chain combines TRBV6-6 with TRBJ1-6; 8 positions match TRBD1. Germline V lookup: CDR1 MNHNY, CDR2 SVGAGI (reference sequence). V dropped 6 bases and J dropped 9; count of bases not matched to a gene: 4. The CDR3 sequence is 13 residues long. Written as DNA, the CDR3 is TGTGCCAGCAGGGGACAGGCGGCTTCACCCCTCCACTTT. It is translated as CASRGQAASPLHF.

The chain carries TRBV19 and TRBJ1-6, with TRBD1 matching 7 bases. The germline V gene encodes CDR1 LNHDA and CDR2 SQIVND (reference sequence). Unmatched junction bases numbered 13, after V lost 6 bases and J lost 2 bases. CDR3 size: 18 residues. In nucleotides, the CDR3 is TGTGCCAGTAGCTGGACCCCCTCCGGGACAGCCTATAATTCACCCCTCCACTTT. Its protein product is CASSWTPSGTAYNSPLHF. Supplemented by reference TRBV19 and TRBJ1-6, the full variable domain reads DGGITQSPKYLFRKEGQNVTLSCEQNLNHDAMYWYRQDPGQGLRLIYYSQIVNDFQKGDIAEGYSVSREKKESFPLTVTSAQKNPTAFYLCASSWTPSGTAYNSPLHFGNGTRLTVT.

In its sample, this clone was seen once. The chain combines TRBV11-2 with TRBJ1-4; a weak D match, TRBD1 (5 bases). V lost 1 base, J lost 17 bases, and 17 bases lay in between. CDR3 size: 13 residues. CDR1 is SGHAT and CDR2 is FQNNGV in the germline V gene. For the CDR3, the DNA is TGTGCCAGCAGCTTAGTGGGGCTACAGGTCCTATTTTTT. It encodes CASSLVGLQVLFF.

The chain combines TRBV7-2 with TRBJ2-1, with 15 bases identical to TRBD2. The J segment lost 2 bases and the V segment lost 3 bases, leaving 5 bases of the junction unmatched. CDR3 length equals 18 residues. Germline lookup yields CDR1 SGHTA and CDR2 FQGNSA. CDR3 coding DNA: TGTGCCAGCAGCTTTTACCGGACTAGCGGGGGGGCCTACAATGAGCAGTTCTTC. Its translation is CASSFYRTSGGAYNEQFF.

The chain joins TRBV2 to TRBJ1-5; D uncertain. V was shortened by 3 bases and J by 6 bases, with 12 bases between the two germline ends. The germline gives CDR1 SNHLY, CDR2 FYNNEI. CDR3 length equals 14 residues. In nucleotides, the CDR3 is TGTGCCAGCAGTGAGGCGGGTGGCAGTCAGCCCCAGCATTTT. Translating it yields CASSEAGGSQPQHF.

This clone was picked up a small number of times. V gene TRBV5-4 combines with J gene TRBJ2-3; 7 bases line up with TRBD1. CDR1 and CDR2 (germline): SGHNT, YYREEE (reference sequence). This CDR3 contains 15 residues. Unmatched junction bases numbered 3, after V lost 0 bases and J lost 2 bases. CDR3 region: CASSLAGQLTDTQYF. CDR3 bases: TGTGCCAGCAGCTTGGCGGGACAGCTCACAGATACGCAGTATTTT.

V and J are TRBV6-2 or TRBV6-3 and TRBJ2-3; D gene unclear. CDR1 and CDR2 from the germline V gene are MNHEY and SVGEGT. The CDR3 is made up of 13 amino acids. V shed 3 bases and J shed 3 bases, with 7 bases lying between them. CDR3 DNA: TGTGCCAGCAGTTATCTCGGTACAGATACGCAGTATTTT. Amino acid sequence: CASSYLGTDTQYF.

The J gene is TRBJ2-7, the V gene TRBV18; TRBD2 agrees at 7 bases. After removal of 2 bases from V and 3 bases from J, the junction contained 4 bases not matched to a gene. The germline gives CDR1 KGHSH, CDR2 LQKENI. The CDR3 runs 14 residues. The CDR3 DNA is TGTGCCAGCTCACCAGGGACTATGATCTACGAGCAGTACTTC. Its protein product is CASSPGTMIYEQYF.

The V gene is TRBV7-9, the J gene TRBJ2-3, with 7 bases identical to TRBD2. The CDR3 is made up of 18 amino acids. Germline CDR1 and CDR2: SEHNR and FQNEAQ (reference sequence). Trimming removed 2 bases from V and 2 bases from J; junction bases left unmatched: 13. CDR3 coding DNA: TGTGCCAGCAGCTTAAATCATCCTCGGGGGGTTCACACAGATACGCAGTATTTT. Protein: CASSLNHPRGVHTDTQYF.

This rearrangement joins TRBV3-1 (or the pseudogene TRBV3-2) to TRBJ2-1, with TRBD2 identical over 9 bases. The germline gives CDR1 LGHDT, CDR2 YNNKEL (reference sequence). Trimming removed 1 base from V and 4 bases from J; junction bases left unmatched: 5. CDR3 length: 16 amino acids. CDR3 in DNA: TGTGCCAGCAGCCAAGGATATAGCGGGAGTTACAATGAGCAGTTCTTC. Translated: CASSQGYSGSYNEQFF.

This chain uses TRBV5-4 with TRBJ1-3, with D perhaps matching TRBD1 (5 bases). Germline V CDR1 and CDR2: SGHNT, YYREEE (reference sequence). The CDR3 totals 18 residues. The V end lost 2 bases, the J end lost 0 bases, and 18 bases lay between the germline ends. DNA of the CDR3: TGTGCCAGCAGCTTTGGGGGGAGGCAGACCTTCTCTGGAAACACCATATATTTT. It is translated as CASSFGGRQTFSGNTIYF.

V usage is TRBV28 and J usage is TRBJ1-1; 8 bases are a match to TRBD1. CDR3 length equals 17 residues. Germline lookup yields CDR1 MDHEN and CDR2 SYDVKM. Trimming removed 5 bases from V and 4 bases from J; junction bases left unmatched: 15. The CDR3, as DNA: TGTGCCAGCAGTCCGCTACCAGACAGGGGCCGAACCACTGAAGCTTTCTTT. Its protein product is CASSPLPDRGRTTEAFF.

The chain has TRBV30 and TRBJ1-1; tentative D call: TRBD1 (6 bases). This CDR3 comprises 14 residues. CDR1 GTSNPN and CDR2 SVGIG come from the germline V gene (reference sequence). The V gene lost 3 bases and the J gene lost 0 bases, with 11 bases spanning the gap. Here the CDR3 reads CAWSPRGMNTEAFF. The CDR3 DNA is TGTGCCTGGAGCCCCAGGGGCATGAACACTGAAGCTTTCTTT.

The V gene is TRBV28, the J gene TRBJ1-4; perhaps TRBD1 as D (5 bases). V lost 3 bases to trimming and J lost 6 bases, with 8 bases between them. The CDR3 extends over 13 amino acids. The germline V gene encodes CDR1 MDHEN and CDR2 SYDVKM. CDR3 DNA: TGTGCCAGCAGTTTGGGGGGGGATGAAAAACTGTTTTTT. Translation gives CASSLGGDEKLFF.

The genes are TRBV4-2 and TRBJ2-3, with 11 bases identical to TRBD2. The junction had 3 bases not matched to a gene; V was cut back by 0 bases and J by 1 base. Germline V gene data show CDR1 as LGHNA and CDR2 as YNFKEQ. The CDR3 is made up of 17 amino acids. CDR3 sequence reads: CASSQDSGGAGTDTQYF. CDR3 nucleotides: TGTGCCAGCAGCCAAGATAGCGGGGGGGCCGGCACAGATACGCAGTATTTT.

The chain recombines TRBV12-5 with TRBJ2-3; perhaps TRBD2 as D (6 bases). The CDR3 has 15 amino acids. Germline V lookup: CDR1 LGHNT, CDR2 FRNRAP. Trimming removed 0 bases from V and 2 bases from J, with 9 bases in between. This CDR3 reads CASGLVGGDTDTQYF. The CDR3 DNA reads TGTGCTAGTGGTTTGGTCGGCGGGGACACAGATACGCAGTATTTT.

V is TRBV5-1 and J is TRBJ2-7; the match to TRBD1 covers 8 bases. The V gene end was trimmed by 7 bases and the J gene end by 2 bases; junction bases not matched to a gene: 8. CDR3 length: 14 amino acids. Germline-derived CDR1 and CDR2 are SGHRS and YFSETQ. The DNA for the CDR3 is TGCGCCAGCGGCGGACAGGGAGGCGCCTACGAGCAGTACTTC. Protein: CASGGQGGAYEQYF. The full variable domain, with the rest looked up from reference TRBV5-1 and TRBJ2-7, is KAGVTQTPRYLIKTRGQQVTLSCSPISGHRSVSWYQQTPGQGLQFLFEYFSETQRNKGNFPGRFSGRQFSNSRSEMNVSTLELGDSALYLCASGGQGGAYEQYFGPGTRLTVT.

The chain recombines TRBV19 with TRBJ1-1; D remains unclear. The CDR3 runs to 14 residues. CDR1 and CDR2 from the germline V gene are LNHDA and SQIVND (reference sequence). Trimming took 7 bases from V and 0 from J, leaving 12 bases between them. The CDR3 spells CASNNPPMNTEAFF. CDR3 nucleotide sequence: TGTGCCAGTAACAATCCGCCGATGAACACTGAAGCTTTCTTT.

This chain joins TRBV7-8 and TRBJ2-1; D gene uncertain. The V end lost 5 bases, the J end lost 0 bases, and 14 bases lay between the germline ends. CDR1 and CDR2 (germline): SGHVS, FQNEAQ. This CDR3 has 16 amino acids. Written as DNA, the CDR3 is TGTGCCAGCAGCCCGAACTCTAAGAGCTCCTACAATGAGCAGTTCTTC. This encodes CASSPNSKSSYNEQFF.

This chain links TRBV24-1 with TRBJ2-3; 14 bases are a match to TRBD2. J gave up 2 bases and V 4 bases, and 10 bases lay outside the gene matches. Germline loops: CDR1 KGHDR, CDR2 SFDVKD. There are 19 residues in the CDR3. As DNA, the CDR3 is TGTGCCACCAGTGAGAGACTAGCGGGGGGGCTTTACTCCACAGATACGCAGTATTTT. Its translation: CATSERLAGGLYSTDTQYF.

This clone occurred a few times. The chain recombines TRBV21-1 with TRBJ2-5; whether TRBD1, the table's D call, matches the DNA was not checked. TRBV21-1 is listed as a pseudogene. This CDR3 spans 13 amino acids. The CDR3 is CASSVRYQETQYF. Written as DNA, the CDR3 is TGTGCCAGCAGCGTCAGGTACCAAGAGACCCAGTACTTC.

The rearrangement links TRBV29-1 to TRBJ2-1; 9 bases align to TRBD2. Germline loops: CDR1 SQVTM, CDR2 ANQGSEA. The CDR3 spans 13 residues. The ends lost 6 bases at V and 4 bases at J; junction bases unmatched: 4. The CDR3 coding sequence is TGCAGCGTCCCGGGACTAGCTTACAATGAGCAGTTCTTC. Amino acid sequence: CSVPGLAYNEQFF.

This clone has only one observation. The rearrangement links TRBV19 to TRBJ1-2; D remains unclear. The CDR3 loop spans 15 amino acids. Germline CDR1 LNHDA, CDR2 SQIVND (reference sequence). The V end was cut by 7 bases, the J end by 6 bases, with 21 bases between. DNA for the CDR3: TGTGCCAGTACGCCAACCCGAGGTACGCCGAATGGCTACACCTTC. Translating it yields CASTPTRGTPNGYTF.